This T cell receptor beta chain was found in a study of T cell clusters in autoimmune cytopenias (dated by TCRdb to about 2019). General notes on the study: A median TRB sequencing depth of roughly 56,000 reads per sample was reached, and a median of around 2,300 distinct TRB clonotypes per sample was obtained. The goal of the study was to determine whether autoimmune cytopenia patients have a disease-specific immune repertoire signature that could serve as a blood-based biomarker. In autoimmune cytopenia patients, peripheral blood TRB and IGH repertoires were sequenced during active disease and over treatment follow-up, together with healthy, CLL and autoimmune hepatitis controls.

Per sample, 250 ng of peripheral blood genomic DNA, 35,000 to 40,000 genome equivalents, was used for TRB amplification. To amplify TRB rearrangements, a touch-down multiplex PCR protocol was run with the TRB-A and TRB-B primer pools combined in a single tube. Illumina adapters and sample indices were added to the amplicons through two consecutive PCR reactions performed with Phusion HS II polymerase. The amplicons were gel-purified using the NucleoSpin Gel and PCR Clean-up kit, after which quantification was performed by Qubit and quality was checked on an Agilent 2100 Bioanalyzer. Sequencing of the libraries was done on an Illumina MiSeq with paired-end, single-indexed, 600-cycle runs. The authors' analysis ran thus. MiXCR version 2.1.12, together with the default MiXCR reference library, was used to align and assemble the TRB reads. Each unique CDR3 nucleotide sequence defined a clone, and only productive sequences with at least two reads were analysed. Alpha-parameterized diversity profiles (alpha 0 to 5), including the Shannon (alpha 1) and Simpson (alpha 2) indices, were computed with an R script to assess repertoire diversity. Combinatorial TRB VJ usage was calculated with the tcR package and was compared between cohorts by principal component analysis performed with ade4. TCRbeta CDR3s were clustered with GLIPH on cohort pairs matched by age and read depth, and cluster frequencies were compared by Wilcoxon test. TCRdb reprocessed the raw reads; every CDR3 protein sequence is a single record, and DNA is not supplied. The V and J calls, along with clone size, are taken from TCRdb and not from the paper's own processing. Per the sample table, the count is about 4,400 distinct CDR3 sequences. The ten largest clones add up to 60% to 80% of the sample.

With regard to this clonotype: Its antigen remains unidentified.

What the authors observed across the whole study: Compared with active autoimmune hepatitis patients, healthy donors had almost three times as many exclusive TRB clusters, a finding consistent with an autoimmunity-wide signature. The cluster-lack signature was not observed for secondary cytopenia versus CLL, as the signature was apparently masked by the dominant lymphoma-associated repertoire. The GLIPH analysis suggested a lack of physiological T cell clusters in primary autoimmune cytopenia patients, since some 52 clusters were exclusive to healthy donors whereas over 15 were exclusive to patients. The T cell clusters were only ever defined in silico, so experimental validation of their functional role was still needed. The TRB repertoire shifts, including less even repertoires in secondary cytopenia and CLL, mostly reflected lymphoma bias and not autoimmunity.

There are 17 amino acids in the CDR3, from cysteine to phenylalanine inclusive. No DNA accompanies this entry. According to the germline V gene (reference sequence), CDR1 reads LNHDA and CDR2 reads SQIVND. These sequences were also reported in another study, on T cell repertoires in aging, cancer and after chemotherapy. The second source states: Donors spanned six age groups from 30 or younger to 70 or older, with at least three individuals per group. In the hematological group, paired pre- and post-chemotherapy samples were obtained from chronic lymphocytic leukemia patients treated with fludarabine- or bendamustine-based regimens. The complete dataset included some 10 million TCR reads. Compared with age-matched healthy donors, untreated patients with hematological or solid cancers had significantly lower TCR diversity and higher clonality in blood. In healthy donors, the decline in TCR diversity with age was mainly explained by loss of richness, whereas in cancer patients loss of evenness was also found to contribute. An increase in median generation probability over the chemotherapy interval was observed in both cancer cohorts, suggesting that the repertoire was reconstituted through rebound thymic output. The authors noted that the repertoire data do not allow conclusions about immunological memory after chemotherapy. Lymphoid organ infiltration was present in the hematological cancer patients, and this infiltration may itself impair thymic emigration or the expansion of peripheral T cells. To examine immunoaging and T cell reconstitution after chemotherapy, the study profiled TCR beta repertoires in peripheral blood from healthy donors and cancer patients. A cohort of 220 or so cancer patients (94 with hematological and roughly 120 with solid cancers) was assembled, and 95 to 100 healthy donors were included as a reference group. MiXCR versions 2.12 and 3.0.5 were used to process TRB sequences. Shannon diversity, evenness, clonality (one minus evenness), and alpha-parameterized diversity profiles from alpha 0 to 5 were included as repertoire metrics. Generation probabilities of clones in paired pre- and post-chemotherapy samples were computed with the IGoR algorithm.

The clonotype comes from a human donor with an autoimmune cytopenia or autoimmune hepatitis (not recorded which). Here the chain combines TRBV19 and TRBJ1-4; with no DNA, the TCRdb D assignment of TRBD1 cannot be verified. The sample consisted of peripheral blood. Here the CDR3 is given as CASSLPGPRSANEKLFF.